This entry lists 32 T cell receptor beta chains sequenced from one sample in a study of T cell clones after liver transplantation (dated by TCRdb to between 2018 and 2021). Library preparation used the immunoSEQ multiplex PCR assay. Entries here come from immuneACCESS through TCRdb and include only in-frame sequences with V and J called. Some clones fail to appear in such tables; in the studies checked, an unresolved V gene covers under half of the shortfall, and the cause of the remainder is unknown. Counted in this sample were 45,000 to 60,000 clones; 70% of them appeared once. 2.8% of the sample lies in the top ten. The source material was CD4+ T cells from blood, sampled at the roughly 15-month timepoint. Receptors originate from a human patient who received a liver transplant. Following transplantation, part of the T cell population may be supplied by the graft donor rather than the patient.

The chain employs TRBV6-6 and TRBJ1-1; 7 bases are a match to TRBD1. This CDR3 comprises 16 residues. Germline lookup yields CDR1 MNHNY and CDR2 SVGAGI (reference sequence). V was pared by 7 bases and J by 0 bases, with 11 bases of the junction left unmatched. The CDR3, as DNA: TGTGCCAGCACCACCCACCCGGGACAGCTGAACACTGAAGCTTTCTTT. It yields the protein CASTTHPGQLNTEAFF.

This clone was observed a few times. The J gene is TRBJ2-7, the V gene TRBV19, with 11 bases identical to TRBD1. Looked up from germline, CDR1 is LNHDA and CDR2 is SQIVND (reference sequence). V was pared by 3 bases and J by 4 bases, with 5 bases of the junction left unmatched. The CDR3 spans 15 residues. The CDR3 region has the DNA TGTGCCAGTAGTATCACCGGGACAGGGGGTTACGAGCAGTACTTC. Protein sequence: CASSITGTGGYEQYF.

V usage is TRBV6-5 and J usage is TRBJ2-5; tentative D call: TRBD1 (5 bases). This CDR3 has 13 amino acids. Trimming removed 6 bases from V and 1 base from J, with 9 bases in between. Per the germline V gene, CDR1 is MNHEY and CDR2 is SVGAGI. CDR3 sequence (DNA): TGTGCCAGCAGAGGACACCCCCAAGAGACCCAGTACTTC. Translation: CASRGHPQETQYF.

The chain recombines TRBV15 with TRBJ1-1; D might be TRBD1 (5 bases). There are 16 residues in the CDR3. Between the trimmed V and J ends, which lost 3 bases and 0 bases, there was a span of 14 bases. Looked up from germline, CDR1 is LNHNV and CDR2 is YYDKDF (reference sequence). The CDR3 is CATSRSPGPMNTEAFF. CDR3 coding DNA: TGTGCCACCAGCAGGTCCCCGGGACCCATGAACACTGAAGCTTTCTTT.

The J gene is TRBJ2-5, the V gene TRBV4-2, with D unresolved. CDR3 length: 15 amino acids. In germline, CDR1 is LGHNA, CDR2 YNFKEQ. With 4 bases removed from V and 5 bases from J, the gap between germline ends came to 17 bases. The CDR3 DNA follows: TGTGCCAGCAGCCTCAACTTGGGCCCCTGGGAGACCCAGTACTTC. It is translated as CASSLNLGPWETQYF.

The chain couples TRBV5-8 to TRBJ1-2; the match to TRBD1 covers 7 bases. Germline-derived CDR1 and CDR2 are SGHTS and YDEGEE. The CDR3 runs to 17 residues. V shed 3 bases, J shed 6 bases, and the junction held 17 bases outside the gene matches. The CDR3 DNA reads TGTGCCAGCAGCTGGAAGGGGACAGCGGATTGGATTAATGGCTACACCTTC. Its protein is CASSWKGTADWINGYTF.

In the case of this clone: One end of the junction varies from germline; a read error may be responsible. The chain recombines TRBV7-7 with TRBJ2-3; the D gene could be TRBD1 or TRBD2 (5 bases each). The CDR3 contains 12 residues. Germline CDR1 is SSHAT and CDR2 is FNYEAQ (reference sequence). The CDR3, as DNA: TGTGCTAGCAGCTTAAATGGGACCACCCAGTATTTT. Its protein is CASSLNGTTQYF.

The V and J genes are TRBV6-5 and TRBJ1-1, with D possibly matching TRBD1 (5 bases). Germline-derived CDR1 and CDR2 are MNHEY and SVGAGI. The CDR3 has 14 amino acids. V was pared by 5 bases and J by 0 bases, with 10 bases between. CDR3 sequence reads: CASSLGAVNTEAFF. Here the CDR3 DNA reads TGTGCCAGCAGTCTAGGGGCGGTGAACACTGAAGCTTTCTTT.

This clone came up once. The chain combines TRBV7-2 with TRBJ2-1, with 9 bases that match TRBD2. From germline, CDR1 is SGHTA and CDR2 FQGNSA. V shed 3 bases, J shed 5 bases, and the junction held 5 bases outside the gene matches. The CDR3 contains 15 residues. The CDR3 DNA follows: TGTGCCAGCAGCTTTAGCGGGAGCTTGGACAATGAGCAGTTCTTC. Translating gives CASSFSGSLDNEQFF.

This clone appeared a few times. V gene TRBV2 combines with J gene TRBJ1-1, with no clear D. Trimming shortened V by 8 bases and J by 1 base, and 5 bases separated the two germline ends. This CDR3 has 11 residues. Germline-derived CDR1 and CDR2 are SNHLY and FYNNEI. The DNA of the CDR3 is TGTGCCAGCGAGAAGAACACTGAAGCTTTCTTT. This translates into CASEKNTEAFF.

At least ten counts were recorded for this clone. The chain employs TRBV29-1 and TRBJ1-5; D perhaps matches TRBD1 (5 bases). Germline CDR1 SQVTM, CDR2 ANQGSEA. This CDR3 comprises 14 residues. The V gene lost 4 bases and the J gene lost 2 bases, with 12 bases spanning the gap. CDR3: CSVGDAGGNQPQHF. Written as DNA, the CDR3 is TGCAGCGTTGGCGATGCGGGGGGCAATCAGCCCCAGCATTTT. Drawing the rest from reference TRBV29-1 and TRBJ1-5, the complete variable domain is SAVISQKPSRDICQRGTSLTIQCQVDSQVTMMFWYRQQPGQSLTLIATANQGSEATYESGFVIDKFPISRPNLTFSTLTVSNMSPEDSSIYLCSVGDAGGNQPQHFGDGTRLSIL.

The V call is TRBV11-3, the J call TRBJ2-7; TRBD2 might be the D (6 bases). V lost 5 bases and J lost 6, with 14 bases in between. Germline V lookup: CDR1 SGHNT, CDR2 YENEEA. This CDR3 has 13 amino acids. The CDR3 sequence: CASSPGGVGEQYV. The CDR3 coding sequence is TGTGCCAGCAGCCCCGGAGGGGTAGGCGAGCAGTACGTC.

The V and J genes are TRBV5-1 and TRBJ2-3; 7 bases map to TRBD1. Germline lookup yields CDR1 SGHRS and CDR2 YFSETQ. V shed 4 bases and J 1 base; nucleotides not matched to a gene: 3. CDR3 length: 14 residues. CDR3 residues: CASSTDRGTDTQYF. The CDR3 bases are TGCGCCAGCAGCACAGACAGGGGCACAGATACGCAGTATTTT.

This clone was seen just once. The rearrangement uses TRBV30 and TRBJ1-2; D gene unclear. Germline assignment: CDR1 GTSNPN and CDR2 SVGIG (reference sequence). V lost 0 bases and J lost 8, with 13 bases in between. This CDR3 contains 13 residues. CDR3 protein: CAWSVSGSSGYTF. The DNA for the CDR3 is TGTGCCTGGAGTGTCTCAGGATCCAGCGGCTACACCTTC.

CDR3: CASRRTGTGFSYEQYF. CDR3 coding DNA: TGTGCCAGTAGGCGAACCGGGACAGGTTTTTCCTACGAGCAGTACTTC. This chain joins TRBV19 and TRBJ2-7; 8 bases match TRBD1. Germline-derived CDR1 and CDR2 are LNHDA and SQIVND (reference sequence). Losses at the gene ends were 6 bases for V and 1 base for J; bases not matched to a gene: 11. This CDR3 region has 16 residues.

This clone has only a few counts. The chain links TRBV11-2 to TRBJ2-5; D is possibly TRBD1 or TRBD2 (5 bases each). V lost 3 bases, J lost 1 base, and 6 bases lay in between. The V gene's germline CDR1 is SGHAT and CDR2 FQNNGV. The CDR3 contains 13 residues. CDR3 loop: CASSFGAQETQYF. DNA of the CDR3: TGTGCCAGCAGCTTCGGGGCCCAAGAGACCCAGTACTTC.

As DNA, the CDR3 is TGTGCCTGGAGTGTACGAGGTAATAGCAATCAGCCCCAGCATTTT. It is translated as CAWSVRGNSNQPQHF. The V gene is TRBV30, the J gene TRBJ1-5; unclear D gene. The germline V gene encodes CDR1 GTSNPN and CDR2 SVGIG (reference sequence). The CDR3 has 15 residues. Between the trimmed V and J ends, which lost 0 bases and 0 bases, there was a span of 9 bases.

The chain couples TRBV7-2 to TRBJ2-3; maybe TRBD2 (6 bases). The germline V gene encodes CDR1 SGHTA and CDR2 FQGNSA. CDR3 length equals 16 residues. Trimming removed 3 bases at V and 2 bases at J, with 15 bases between. CDR3 coding DNA: TGTGCCAGCAGCTTGGGGGACTTCCGACCCACAGATACGCAGTATTTT. The encoded protein is CASSLGDFRPTDTQYF. Using reference TRBV7-2 and TRBJ2-3 for the parts outside the CDR3, the full variable domain is GAGVSQSPSNKVTEKGKDVELRCDPISGHTALYWYRQSLGQGLEFLIYFQGNSAPDKSGLPSDRFSAERTGGSVSTLTIQRTQQEDSAVYLCASSLGDFRPTDTQYFGPGTRLTVL.

V gene TRBV5-8 combines with J gene TRBJ1-2, with D unresolved. This CDR3 has 14 residues. The V end was cut by 5 bases, the J end by 1 base, with 12 bases between. Germline loops: CDR1 SGHTS, CDR2 YDEGEE. The CDR3 sequence: CASSEDGINYGYTF. Written as DNA, the CDR3 is TGTGCCAGCAGTGAAGATGGAATTAACTATGGCTACACCTTC.

The chain is built from TRBV5-5 and TRBJ2-3; D gene unclear. Germline-derived CDR1 and CDR2 are SGHKS and YYEKEE (reference sequence). The CDR3 has 14 residues. Trimming removed 3 bases from V and 4 bases from J, with 12 bases in between. The DNA of the CDR3 is TGTGCCAGCAGCTATCTCGTCGGCCCAGATACGCAGTATTTT. As protein: CASSYLVGPDTQYF.

This clone was seen only a few times. The chain couples TRBV29-1 to TRBJ2-1; a weak D match, TRBD2 (6 bases). In germline, CDR1 is SQVTM, CDR2 ANQGSEA. The CDR3 contains 12 residues. Trimming shortened V by 1 base and J by 9 bases, and 10 bases separated the two germline ends. As DNA, the CDR3 is TGCAGCGTTGAAGTGGGGCGGGGTGAGCAGTTCTTC. Protein: CSVEVGRGEQFF.

The rearrangement joins TRBV29-1 to TRBJ2-5, with D perhaps TRBD2 (6 bases). The CDR3 sequence is 13 residues long. Trimming cost V 5 bases and J 5 bases, with 15 bases left between them. From germline, CDR1 is SQVTM and CDR2 ANQGSEA. DNA of the CDR3: TGCAGCGTTATGGAGGGCATGGGGGAGACCCAGTACTTC. It specifies CSVMEGMGETQYF. Supplemented by reference TRBV29-1 and TRBJ2-5, the full variable domain reads SAVISQKPSRDICQRGTSLTIQCQVDSQVTMMFWYRQQPGQSLTLIATANQGSEATYESGFVIDKFPISRPNLTFSTLTVSNMSPEDSSIYLCSVMEGMGETQYFGPGTRLLVL.

The chain combines TRBV6-5 with TRBJ2-7; TRBD1 matches at 7 bases. V trimming: 9 bases; J trimming: 2 bases; junction bases outside the gene matches: 10. The CDR3 contains 14 residues. Germline CDR1 and CDR2: MNHEY and SVGAGI. As DNA, the CDR3 is TGTGCCAGTCGCTCTTCCGGGACAGCCTACGAGCAGTACTTC. Its protein is CASRSSGTAYEQYF.

This clone was observed a few times. V usage is TRBV6-1 and J usage is TRBJ2-3; D is possibly TRBD2 (6 bases). CDR3 size: 15 residues. The V gene's germline CDR1 is MNHNS and CDR2 SASEGT. V was cut by 1 base and J by 2 bases, with 10 bases left in between. CDR3 loop: CASSEGAGFTDTQYF. The CDR3 DNA is TGTGCCAGCAGTGAAGGGGCGGGATTCACAGATACGCAGTATTTT.

As to this clone: The junction differs from germline at one of its ends, possibly a read error. The chain recombines TRBV2 with TRBJ2-7, with D perhaps assigned TRBD1 or TRBD2 (5 bases each). Germline V gene lookup returns CDR1 SNHLY and CDR2 FYNNEI. The CDR3 is made up of 13 amino acids. The CDR3 region has the DNA TGTGCCAGCAGTGACTGGGAGAGGACGGGGCAGTGCTTC. It yields the protein CASSDWERTGQCF.

The J gene is TRBJ1-1, the V gene TRBV5-1, with D uncertain. Germline lookup yields CDR1 SGHRS and CDR2 YFSETQ. CDR3 length: 16 amino acids. V lost 2 bases and J lost 8, with 22 bases in between. CDR3 nucleotide sequence: TGCGCCAGCAGCTTTCAGTCCATAAACCGGGAGCAGGAAGCTTTCTTT. Protein sequence: CASSFQSINREQEAFF.

This clone came up a few times. The chain links TRBV7-9 to TRBJ2-3; no clear D gene. CDR3 size: 13 residues. CDR1 SEHNR and CDR2 FQNEAQ come from the germline V gene (reference sequence). The V and J ends lost 4 bases and 1 base respectively, with 6 bases between them. Written as DNA, the CDR3 is TGTGCCAGCAGCTCAAGGGGCACAGATACGCAGTATTTT. Its translation: CASSSRGTDTQYF.

Points on this clone: Other DNA sequences in the sample encode the same CDR3. V and J are TRBV11-2 and TRBJ1-1; 8 nucleotides line up with TRBD1. The CDR3 covers 14 residues. J gave up 1 base and V 3 bases, and 1 base lay outside the gene matches. Germline CDR1 SGHAT, CDR2 FQNNGV. The CDR3 DNA reads TGTGCCAGCAGCTTCGGACAGGGGAACACTGAAGCTTTCTTT. Protein sequence: CASSFGQGNTEAFF.

This clone was detected a few times. This rearrangement joins TRBV25-1 to TRBJ2-1; 8 bases agree with TRBD2. V gave up 7 bases and J gave up 9 bases; unmatched junction bases: 8. The germline gives CDR1 MGHDK, CDR2 SYGVNS. The CDR3 sequence is 13 residues long. CDR3 bases: TGTGCCAGCACCGGGGGGGCGGTTCGTGAGCAGTTCTTC. It codes for CASTGGAVREQFF.

This clone was seen only a few times. The chain has TRBV7-2 and TRBJ1-2; D remains unclear. The CDR3 spans 13 residues. Germline assignment: CDR1 SGHTA and CDR2 FQGNSA. Trimming pared 1 base from V and 4 bases from J, leaving 7 bases between. CDR3: CASSLGVGYGYTF. CDR3 DNA sequence: TGTGCCAGCAGCTTAGGGGTAGGCTATGGCTACACCTTC.

This clone showed up just a few times. The chain is built from TRBV6-1 and TRBJ2-7, with TRBD2 identical over 8 bases. This CDR3 is built from 16 residues. CDR1 and CDR2 (germline): MNHNS, SASEGT. The V gene end was trimmed by 2 bases and the J gene end by 6 bases; junction bases not matched to a gene: 12. The CDR3: CASSEPGGDRFGEQYF. CDR3 coding DNA: TGTGCCAGCAGTGAACCGGGAGGGGACCGATTCGGCGAGCAGTACTTC.

The rearrangement links TRBV2 to TRBJ2-1, with 9 bases identical to TRBD2. CDR3 length: 16 residues. With V trimmed by 1 base and J by 7 bases, 8 bases remained unmatched. The germline V gene encodes CDR1 SNHLY and CDR2 FYNNEI. In DNA form, the CDR3 reads TGTGCCAGCAGTGAAGAAGCTAGCGGGAATGGTAATGAGCAGTTCTTC. Amino acid sequence: CASSEEASGNGNEQFF.